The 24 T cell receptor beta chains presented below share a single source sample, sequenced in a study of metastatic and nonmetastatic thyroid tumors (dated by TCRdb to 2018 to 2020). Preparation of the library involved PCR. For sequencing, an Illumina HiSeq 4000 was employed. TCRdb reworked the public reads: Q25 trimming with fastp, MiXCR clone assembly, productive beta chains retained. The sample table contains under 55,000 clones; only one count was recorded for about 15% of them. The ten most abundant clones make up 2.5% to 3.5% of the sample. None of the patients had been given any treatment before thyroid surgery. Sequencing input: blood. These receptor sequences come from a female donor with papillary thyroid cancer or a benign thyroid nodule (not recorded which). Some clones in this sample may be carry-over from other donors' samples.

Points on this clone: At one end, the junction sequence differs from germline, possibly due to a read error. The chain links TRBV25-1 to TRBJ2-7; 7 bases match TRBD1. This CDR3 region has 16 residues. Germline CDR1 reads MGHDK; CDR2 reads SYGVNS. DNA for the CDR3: TGTGCCAGCAGTATAAAATCCGGGACAGTGAAATACGAACAGTACTTC. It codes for CASSIKSGTVKYEQYF.

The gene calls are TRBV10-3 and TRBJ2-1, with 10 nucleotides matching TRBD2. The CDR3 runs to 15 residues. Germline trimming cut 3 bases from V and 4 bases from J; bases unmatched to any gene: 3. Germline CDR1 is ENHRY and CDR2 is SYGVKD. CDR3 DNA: TGTGCCATCAGTGATATTAGCGGGGGGTACAATGAGCAGTTCTTC. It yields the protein CAISDISGGYNEQFF.

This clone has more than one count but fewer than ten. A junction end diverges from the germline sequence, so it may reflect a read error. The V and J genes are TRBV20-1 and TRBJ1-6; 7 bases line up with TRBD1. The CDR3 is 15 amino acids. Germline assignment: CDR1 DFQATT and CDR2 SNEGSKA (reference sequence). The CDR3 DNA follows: TGCAGTGCTAGAGATGGAAGGGGGCATAATTCAACCCTCCACTTT. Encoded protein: CSARDGRGHNSTLHF.

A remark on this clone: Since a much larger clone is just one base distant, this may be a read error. In DNA, the CDR3 is TGTGCTAGCCCGTGGCAGAGCCAAGAGACCCAGTACTTC. This translates into CASPWQSQETQYF. The J gene is TRBJ2-5, the V gene TRBV7-7, with D unclear. Germline values: CDR1 SSHAT, CDR2 FNYEAQ (reference sequence). This CDR3 is built from 13 residues. Full variable domain (outside the CDR3, taken from reference TRBV7-7 and TRBJ2-5): GAGVSQSPRYKVTKRGQDVTLRCDPISSHATLYWYQQALGQGPEFLTYFNYEAQPDKSGLPSDRFSAERPEGSISTLTIQRTEQRDSAMYRCASPWQSQETQYFGPGTRLLVL.

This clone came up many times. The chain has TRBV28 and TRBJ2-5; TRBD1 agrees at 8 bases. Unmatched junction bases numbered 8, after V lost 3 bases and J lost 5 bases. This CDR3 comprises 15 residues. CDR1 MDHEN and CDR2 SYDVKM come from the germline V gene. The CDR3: CASSLAGTGGETQYF. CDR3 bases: TGTGCCAGCAGTTTGGCCGGGACAGGTGGGGAGACCCAGTACTTC.

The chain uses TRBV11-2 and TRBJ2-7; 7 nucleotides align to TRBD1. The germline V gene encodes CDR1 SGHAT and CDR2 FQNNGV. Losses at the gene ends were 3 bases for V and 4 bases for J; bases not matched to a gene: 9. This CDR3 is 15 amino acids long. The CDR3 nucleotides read TGTGCCAGCAGCTTCGCACCCGGACAGGCTTACGAGCAGTACTTC. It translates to CASSFAPGQAYEQYF.

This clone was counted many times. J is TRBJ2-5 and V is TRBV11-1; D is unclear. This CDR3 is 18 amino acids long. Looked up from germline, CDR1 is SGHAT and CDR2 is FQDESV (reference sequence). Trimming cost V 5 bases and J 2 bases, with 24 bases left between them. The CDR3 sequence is CASSPHVLAIQRQETQYF. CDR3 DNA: TGTGCCAGCAGCCCACACGTTTTGGCAATCCAGAGACAAGAGACCCAGTACTTC.

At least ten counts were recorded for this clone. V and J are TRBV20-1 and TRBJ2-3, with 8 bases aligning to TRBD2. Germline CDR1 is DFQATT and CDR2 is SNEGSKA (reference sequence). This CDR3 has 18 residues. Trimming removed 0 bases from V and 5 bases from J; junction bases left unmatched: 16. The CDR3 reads CSARDRQAGVLLGDTQYF. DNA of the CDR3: TGCAGTGCTAGAGATAGGCAAGCGGGAGTGCTTTTGGGAGATACGCAGTATTTT.

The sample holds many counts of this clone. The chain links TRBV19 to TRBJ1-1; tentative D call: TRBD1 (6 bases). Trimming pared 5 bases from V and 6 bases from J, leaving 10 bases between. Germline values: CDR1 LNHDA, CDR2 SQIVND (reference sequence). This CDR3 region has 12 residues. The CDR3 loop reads CASSLGGPEAFF. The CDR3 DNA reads TGTGCCAGTAGTTTAGGGGGGCCTGAAGCTTTCTTT.

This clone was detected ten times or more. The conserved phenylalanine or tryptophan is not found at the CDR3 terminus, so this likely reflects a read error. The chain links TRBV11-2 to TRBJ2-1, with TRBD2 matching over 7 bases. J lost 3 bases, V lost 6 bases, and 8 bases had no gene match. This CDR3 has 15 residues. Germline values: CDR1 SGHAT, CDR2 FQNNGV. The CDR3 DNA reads TGTGCCAGCAGGGCGGTTGGCGGGAGCTACAATGAGCAGTTCTCC. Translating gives CASRAVGGSYNEQFS.

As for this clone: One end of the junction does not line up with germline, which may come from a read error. The CDR3 coding sequence is TGTGCCAGCAGTGGGCGGGGTAGGGAGCATCACTTC. Amino acid sequence: CASSGRGREHHF. V and J are TRBV2 and TRBJ2-7, with a weak D call TRBD2 (6 bases). Germline V gives CDR1 SNHLY, CDR2 FYNNEI. There are 12 residues in the CDR3.

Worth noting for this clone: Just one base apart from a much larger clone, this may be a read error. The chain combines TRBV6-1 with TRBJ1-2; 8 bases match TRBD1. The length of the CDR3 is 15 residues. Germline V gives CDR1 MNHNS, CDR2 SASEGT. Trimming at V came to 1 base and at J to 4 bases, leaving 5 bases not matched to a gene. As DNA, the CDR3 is TGTGCCAGCAGTGAAGAGGACAGGGACGTCTATGGCTACACCTTC. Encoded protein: CASSEEDRDVYGYTF.

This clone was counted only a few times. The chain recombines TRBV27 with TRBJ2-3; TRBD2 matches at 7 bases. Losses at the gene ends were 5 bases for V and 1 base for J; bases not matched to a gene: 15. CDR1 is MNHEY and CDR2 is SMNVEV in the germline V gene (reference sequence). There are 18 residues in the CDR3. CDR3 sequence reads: CASSITRGGLVRTDTQYF. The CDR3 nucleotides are TGTGCCAGCAGTATAACCCGCGGCGGACTAGTCCGCACAGATACGCAGTATTTT.

The CDR3 DNA sequence: TGTGCCAGCAGCGTAGAATACGGGAGAGGAACAGATACGCAGTATTTT. It yields the protein CASSVEYGRGTDTQYF. The chain is built from TRBV9 and TRBJ2-3; a weak D match, TRBD2 (6 bases). With 0 bases removed from V and 3 bases from J, the gap between germline ends came to 14 bases. There are 16 residues in the CDR3. Germline CDR1 SGDLS, CDR2 YYNGEE. The full variable domain, rest sourced from reference TRBV9 and TRBJ2-3, is DSGVTQTPKHLITATGQRVTLRCSPRSGDLSVYWYQQSLDQGLQFLIQYYNGEERAKGNILERFSAQQFPDLHSELNLSSLELGDSALYFCASSVEYGRGTDTQYFGPGTRLTVL.

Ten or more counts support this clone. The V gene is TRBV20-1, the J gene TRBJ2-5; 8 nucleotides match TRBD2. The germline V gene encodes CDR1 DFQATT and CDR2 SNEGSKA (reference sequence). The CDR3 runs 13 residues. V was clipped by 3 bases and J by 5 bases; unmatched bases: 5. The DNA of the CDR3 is TGCAGTGCTAGGGTGACTAGCGCCGAGACCCAGTACTTC. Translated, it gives CSARVTSAETQYF.

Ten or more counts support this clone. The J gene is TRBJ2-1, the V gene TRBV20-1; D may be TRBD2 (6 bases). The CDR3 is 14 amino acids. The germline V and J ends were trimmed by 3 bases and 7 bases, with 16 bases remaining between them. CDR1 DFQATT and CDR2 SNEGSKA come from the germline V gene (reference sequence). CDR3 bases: TGCAGTGCTAGTTACGGGGCGCGGGGAAATGAGCAGTTCTTC. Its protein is CSASYGARGNEQFF.

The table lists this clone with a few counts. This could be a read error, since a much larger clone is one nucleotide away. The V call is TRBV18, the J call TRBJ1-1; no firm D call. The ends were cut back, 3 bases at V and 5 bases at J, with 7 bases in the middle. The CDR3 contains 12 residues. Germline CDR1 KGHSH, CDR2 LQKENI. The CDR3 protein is CASSPLGTEAFF. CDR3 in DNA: TGTGCCAGCTCACCGTTGGGTACTGAAGCTTTCTTT. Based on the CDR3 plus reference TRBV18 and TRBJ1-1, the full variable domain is NAGVMQNPRHLVRRRGQEARLRCSPMKGHSHVYWYRQLPEEGLKFMVYLQKENIIDESGMPKERFSAEFPKEGPSILRIQQVVRGDSAAYFCASSPLGTEAFFGQGTRLTVV.

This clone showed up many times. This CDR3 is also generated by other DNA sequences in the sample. CDR3 protein: CASSLDVPGRDFF. DNA for the CDR3: TGTGCCAGCAGTCTTGACGTCCCGGGACGAGACTTCTTT. The chain joins TRBV28 to TRBJ1-1, with a tentative D call TRBD1 (5 bases). Per germline, CDR1 MDHEN and CDR2 SYDVKM. Trimming took off 5 bases at V and 14 bases at J, with 21 bases between the two ends. The CDR3 is 13 residues long.

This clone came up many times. CDR3 protein: CASSLGLAGVELFF. The CDR3, as DNA: TGTGCCAGCAGCTTGGGACTAGCGGGAGTAGAGCTGTTTTTT. V and J are TRBV11-2 and TRBJ2-2, with 14 nucleotides matching TRBD2. V gave up 3 bases and J gave up 11 bases; unmatched junction bases: 2. This CDR3 contains 14 residues. CDR1 is SGHAT and CDR2 is FQNNGV in the germline V gene.

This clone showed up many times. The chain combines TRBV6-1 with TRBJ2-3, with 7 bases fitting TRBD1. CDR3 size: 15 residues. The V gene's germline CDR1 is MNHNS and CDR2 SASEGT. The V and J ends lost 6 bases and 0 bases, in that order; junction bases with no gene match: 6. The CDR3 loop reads CASSLETGSTDTQYF. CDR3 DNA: TGTGCCAGCAGCCTGGAGACAGGGAGCACAGATACGCAGTATTTT.

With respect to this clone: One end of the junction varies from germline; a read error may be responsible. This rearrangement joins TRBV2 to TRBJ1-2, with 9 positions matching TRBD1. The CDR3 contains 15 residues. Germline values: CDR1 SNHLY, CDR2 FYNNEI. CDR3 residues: CASSDTGGGNYGFTF. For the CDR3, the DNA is TGTGCCAGCAGTGACACAGGGGGCGGTAACTATGGCTTCACCTTC.

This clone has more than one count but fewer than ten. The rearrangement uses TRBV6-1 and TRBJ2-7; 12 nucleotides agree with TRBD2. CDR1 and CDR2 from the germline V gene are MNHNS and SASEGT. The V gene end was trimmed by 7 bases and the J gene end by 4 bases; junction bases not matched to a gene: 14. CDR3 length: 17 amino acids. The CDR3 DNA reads TGTGCCAGCACCCCCTTCCTGACTAGCGGGAGTGCTTACGAGCAGTACTTC. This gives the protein CASTPFLTSGSAYEQYF.

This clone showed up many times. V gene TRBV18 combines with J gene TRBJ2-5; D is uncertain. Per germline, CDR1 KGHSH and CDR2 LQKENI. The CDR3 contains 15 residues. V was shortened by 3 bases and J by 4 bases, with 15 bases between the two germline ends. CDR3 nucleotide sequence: TGTGCCAGCTCACCGTCATCGGAGATAGGAGAGACCCAGTACTTC. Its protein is CASSPSSEIGETQYF. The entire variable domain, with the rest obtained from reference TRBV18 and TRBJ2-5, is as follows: NAGVMQNPRHLVRRRGQEARLRCSPMKGHSHVYWYRQLPEEGLKFMVYLQKENIIDESGMPKERFSAEFPKEGPSILRIQQVVRGDSAAYFCASSPSSEIGETQYFGPGTRLLVL.

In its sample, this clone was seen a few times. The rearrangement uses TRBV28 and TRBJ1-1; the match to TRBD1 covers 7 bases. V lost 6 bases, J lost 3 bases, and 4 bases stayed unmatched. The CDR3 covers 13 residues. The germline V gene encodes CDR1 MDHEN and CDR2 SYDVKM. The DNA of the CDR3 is TGTGCCAGCAGCCTCCAGGGGGACACTGAAGCTTTCTTT. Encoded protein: CASSLQGDTEAFF.